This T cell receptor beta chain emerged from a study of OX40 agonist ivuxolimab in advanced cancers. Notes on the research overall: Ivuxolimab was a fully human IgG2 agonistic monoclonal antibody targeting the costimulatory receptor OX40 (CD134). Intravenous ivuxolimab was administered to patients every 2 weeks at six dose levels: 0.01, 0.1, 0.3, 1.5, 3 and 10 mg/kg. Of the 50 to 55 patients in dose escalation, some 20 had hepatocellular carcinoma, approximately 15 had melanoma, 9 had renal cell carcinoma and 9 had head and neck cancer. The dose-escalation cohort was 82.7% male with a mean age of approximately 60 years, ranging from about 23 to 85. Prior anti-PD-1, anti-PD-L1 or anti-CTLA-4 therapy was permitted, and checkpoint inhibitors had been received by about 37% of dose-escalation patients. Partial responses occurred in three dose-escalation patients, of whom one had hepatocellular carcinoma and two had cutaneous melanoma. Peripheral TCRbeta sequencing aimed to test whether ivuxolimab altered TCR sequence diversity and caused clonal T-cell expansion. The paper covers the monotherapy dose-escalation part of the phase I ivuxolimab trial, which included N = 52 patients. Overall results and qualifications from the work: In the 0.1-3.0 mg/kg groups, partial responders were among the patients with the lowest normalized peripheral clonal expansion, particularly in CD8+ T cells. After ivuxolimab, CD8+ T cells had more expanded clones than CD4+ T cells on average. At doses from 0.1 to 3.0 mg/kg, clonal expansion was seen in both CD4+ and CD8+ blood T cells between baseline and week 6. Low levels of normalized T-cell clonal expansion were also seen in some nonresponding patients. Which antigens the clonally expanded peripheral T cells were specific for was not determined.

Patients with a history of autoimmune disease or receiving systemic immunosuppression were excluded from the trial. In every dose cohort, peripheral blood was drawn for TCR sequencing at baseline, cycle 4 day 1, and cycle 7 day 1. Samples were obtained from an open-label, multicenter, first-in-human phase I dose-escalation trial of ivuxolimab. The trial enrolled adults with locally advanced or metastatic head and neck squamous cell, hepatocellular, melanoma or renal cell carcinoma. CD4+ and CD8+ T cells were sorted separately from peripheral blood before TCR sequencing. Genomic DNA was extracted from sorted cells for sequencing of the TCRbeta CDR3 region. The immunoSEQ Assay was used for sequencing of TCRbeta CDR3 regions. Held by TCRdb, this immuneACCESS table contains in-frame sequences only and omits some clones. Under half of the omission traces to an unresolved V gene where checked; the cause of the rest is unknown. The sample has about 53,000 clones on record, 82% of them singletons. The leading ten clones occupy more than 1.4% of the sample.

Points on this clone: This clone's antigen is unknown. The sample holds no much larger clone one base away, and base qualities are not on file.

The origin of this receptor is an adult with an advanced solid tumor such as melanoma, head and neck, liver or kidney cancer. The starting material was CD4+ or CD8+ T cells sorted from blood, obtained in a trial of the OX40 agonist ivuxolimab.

The DNA sequence is given as TGTGCCAGCAGCTTGAATTTGGGGTTTAAGGGCTACACCTTC. Its protein reads: CASSLNLGFKGYTF. This sequence uses TRBV5-6 and TRBJ1-2; no D gene can be assigned with confidence. Taken from cysteine to phenylalanine, the CDR3 has 14 residues. Only the CDR3 DNA stays, 42 bases, in frame from base 1. CDR1 SGHDT and CDR2 YYEEEE were looked up in the germline V gene. Trimming at the junction amounts to 1 base on V and 8 bases on J, and the germline ends lie 15 bases apart.